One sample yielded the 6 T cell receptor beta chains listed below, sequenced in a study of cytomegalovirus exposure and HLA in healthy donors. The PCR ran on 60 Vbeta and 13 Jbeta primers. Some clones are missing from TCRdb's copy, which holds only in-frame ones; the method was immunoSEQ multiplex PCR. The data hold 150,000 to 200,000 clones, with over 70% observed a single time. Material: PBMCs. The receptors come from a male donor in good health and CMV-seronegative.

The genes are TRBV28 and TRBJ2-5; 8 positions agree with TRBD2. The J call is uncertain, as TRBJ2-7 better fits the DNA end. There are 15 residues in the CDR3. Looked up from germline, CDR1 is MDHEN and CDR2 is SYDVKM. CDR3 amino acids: CASSSAAGGAYEQYF. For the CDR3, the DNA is TGTGCCAGCAGTTCGGCGGCGGGGGGAGCCTACGAGCAGTACTTC.

The CDR3 DNA reads TGCGCCAGCAGCCACCCTCTTGGACAGGGCGGGGGTGGCTACACCTTC. Translation: CASSHPLGQGGGGYTF. This rearrangement joins TRBV4-1 to TRBJ1-2, with 8 bases fitting TRBD1. Germline lookup yields CDR1 MGHRA and CDR2 YSYEKL. The CDR3 covers 16 residues. J was trimmed by 7 bases and V by 3 bases; bases with no gene match: 13.

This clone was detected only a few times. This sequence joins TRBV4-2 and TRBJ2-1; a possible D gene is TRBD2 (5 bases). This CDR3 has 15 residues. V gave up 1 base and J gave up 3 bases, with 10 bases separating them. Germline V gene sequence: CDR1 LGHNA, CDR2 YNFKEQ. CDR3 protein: CASSQAGNGYNEQFF. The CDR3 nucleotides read TGTGCCAGCAGCCAAGCCGGGAATGGCTACAATGAGCAGTTCTTC.

The CDR3 is CASSPGLAGSRQYF. CDR3 nucleotides: TGTGCCAGCAGTCCGGGACTAGCGGGATCTAGGCAGTACTTC. This chain links TRBV28 with TRBJ2-7, with 13 bases aligning to TRBD2. The germline V gene encodes CDR1 MDHEN and CDR2 SYDVKM. This CDR3 is 14 amino acids long. The J segment lost 9 bases and the V segment lost 5 bases, leaving 7 bases of the junction unmatched. Supplemented by reference TRBV28 and TRBJ2-7, the full variable domain reads DVKVTQSSRYLVKRTGEKVFLECVQDMDHENMFWYRQDPGLGLRLIYFSYDVKMKEKGDIPEGYSVSREKKERFSLILESASTNQTSMYLCASSPGLAGSRQYFGPGTRLTVT.

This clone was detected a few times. The CDR3 region is CASSQDPWTGRNQPQHF. The CDR3 coding sequence is TGCGCCAGCAGCCAAGATCCATGGACAGGGCGGAATCAGCCCCAGCATTTT. The genes are TRBV4-1 and TRBJ1-5; 8 nucleotides agree with TRBD1. The CDR3 extends over 17 amino acids. The J segment lost 4 bases and the V segment lost 0 bases, leaving 8 bases of the junction unmatched. CDR1 is MGHRA and CDR2 is YSYEKL in the germline V gene.

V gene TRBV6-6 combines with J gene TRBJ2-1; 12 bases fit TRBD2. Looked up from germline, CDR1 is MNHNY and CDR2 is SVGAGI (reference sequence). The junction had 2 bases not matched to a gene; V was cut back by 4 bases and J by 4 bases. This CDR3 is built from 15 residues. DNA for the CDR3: TGTGCCAGCAGTTCCGGGACTAGCGGGTACAATGAGCAGTTCTTC. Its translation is CASSSGTSGYNEQFF.